This is a list of T cell receptor beta chains from one sample in a study of blood T cell repertoires in COVID-19. The data were produced by immunoSEQ multiplex PCR, yet TCRdb's version contains in-frame clones alone and is incomplete. This table holds roughly 220,000 clones, more than 80% found once. The sequenced material came from peripheral blood. These receptors were taken from a woman aged 80 or over with COVID-19, enrolled during active disease. Each CDR3 is given with its conserved first and last residue. A D gene is named only where the DNA matches it firmly. Some rows have no size entry. The others give once, few or many, or a class for an expanded clone.

J,size,D,V,DNA,CDR3
TRBJ2-5,NA,TRBD2,TRBV24-1,TGTGCCACCAGTGGGGCGGGAGGATACCAAGAGACCCAGTACTTC,CATSGAGGYQETQYF
TRBJ1-5,NA,NA,TRBV2,TGTGCCAGCAGGCCGAGACAGAGCAATCAGCCCCAGCATTTT,CASRPRQSNQPQHF
TRBJ1-1,NA,TRBD1,TRBV7-3,TGTGCCAGCAGCCCCGGGACAGGGATTATGAACACTGAAGCTTTCTTT,CASSPGTGIMNTEAFF
TRBJ2-2,NA,TRBD1,TRBV9,TGTGCCAGCAGCGACCGACAGGGGAAAGACACCGGGGAGCTGTTTTTT,CASSDRQGKDTGELFF
TRBJ1-6,once,TRBD1,TRBV5-8,TGTGCCAGCAGCTTGGGGGACAGTAGGAATTCACCCCTCCACTTT,CASSLGDSRNSPLHF
TRBJ1-5,once,NA,TRBV5-8,TGTGCCAGCAGCTACTCTAGGGAGACCCAGCATTTT,CASSYSRETQHF
TRBJ1-5,few,NA,TRBV28,TGTGCCAGCAGTTGGGCATTTCAGCCCCAGCATTTT,CASSWAFQPQHF
TRBJ2-3,NA,NA,TRBV27,TGTGCCAGCAGTCCCGGACAGTTCACAGATACGCAGTATTTT,CASSPGQFTDTQYF
TRBJ2-5,NA,TRBD1,TRBV18,TGTGCCAGCTCACCAGGGACAGGAAACTGGGAGACCCAGTACTTC,CASSPGTGNWETQYF
TRBJ2-7,NA,NA,TRBV6-5,TGTGCCAGCAGTTACAAGAGAAACCTCTACGAGCAGTACTTC,CASSYKRNLYEQYF
TRBJ2-5,once,NA,TRBV18,TGTGCCAGCTCACCACCCGTCGGGGAGACCCAGTACTTC,CASSPPVGETQYF
TRBJ2-7,NA,NA,TRBV6-2/TRBV6-3,TGTGCCAGCAGTTACGGCTGGTCAGAGCAGTACTTC,CASSYGWSEQYF
TRBJ2-7,few,NA,TRBV10-2,TGCGCCAGCAGTACCGGGGGACTCTCCTACGAGCAGTACTTC,CASSTGGLSYEQYF
TRBJ1-1,NA,TRBD1,TRBV7-3,TGTGCCAGCAGGGGACCGACCGGGACAGAAACTGAAGCTTTCTTT,CASRGPTGTETEAFF
TRBJ2-4,few,TRBD2,TRBV24-1,TGTGCCACCAGTGACTCCGGACTAGCGGGAATGCAAAACATTCAGTACTTC,CATSDSGLAGMQNIQYF
TRBJ1-5,few,TRBD1,TRBV30,TGTGCCTGGACCGGACAGGGACAGAAGCAGCCCCAGCATTTT,CAWTGQGQKQPQHF
TRBJ1-2,NA,TRBD1,TRBV27,TGTGCCAGCAGCTACACAGGGGTAGCTAACTATGGCTACACCTTC,CASSYTGVANYGYTF
TRBJ2-2,NA,NA,TRBV5-1,TGCGCCAGCAGCTTGCAGGTTTCGAACACCGGGGAGCTGTTTTTT,CASSLQVSNTGELFF
TRBJ2-1,NA,TRBD2,TRBV3-1/TRBV3-2,TGTGCCAGCAGCCGTGGAACCCCGGGACTAGCGGGAGGGCCTCTTTACAATGAGCAGTTCTTC,CASSRGTPGLAGGPLYNEQFF
TRBJ1-1,NA,TRBD1,TRBV29-1,TGCAGCGTTGTGGGTCTAACAGGGGCTTTGGAAGCTTTCTTT,CSVVGLTGALEAFF
TRBJ2-7,NA,TRBD1,TRBV18,TGTGCCAGCTCACCGGACAGGAACGAGCAGTACTTC,CASSPDRNEQYF
TRBJ2-3,NA,NA,TRBV7-2,TGTGCCAGCAGCCCATCTAGCGTCCTTAGCACAGATACGCAGTATTTT,CASSPSSVLSTDTQYF
TRBJ2-5,NA,NA,TRBV4-1,TGCGCCAGCCGGTTGGGACTGGGTCAAGAGACCCAGTACTTC,CASRLGLGQETQYF
TRBJ2-7,NA,TRBD1,TRBV19,TGTGCCAGTAGTAGATCCGGGACAGGGTTCTCCTACGAGCAGTACTTC,CASSRSGTGFSYEQYF
TRBJ1-1,NA,TRBD1,TRBV27,TGTGCCAGCAGTCCGCGGACAGGGAAAGCTTTCTTT,CASSPRTGKAFF